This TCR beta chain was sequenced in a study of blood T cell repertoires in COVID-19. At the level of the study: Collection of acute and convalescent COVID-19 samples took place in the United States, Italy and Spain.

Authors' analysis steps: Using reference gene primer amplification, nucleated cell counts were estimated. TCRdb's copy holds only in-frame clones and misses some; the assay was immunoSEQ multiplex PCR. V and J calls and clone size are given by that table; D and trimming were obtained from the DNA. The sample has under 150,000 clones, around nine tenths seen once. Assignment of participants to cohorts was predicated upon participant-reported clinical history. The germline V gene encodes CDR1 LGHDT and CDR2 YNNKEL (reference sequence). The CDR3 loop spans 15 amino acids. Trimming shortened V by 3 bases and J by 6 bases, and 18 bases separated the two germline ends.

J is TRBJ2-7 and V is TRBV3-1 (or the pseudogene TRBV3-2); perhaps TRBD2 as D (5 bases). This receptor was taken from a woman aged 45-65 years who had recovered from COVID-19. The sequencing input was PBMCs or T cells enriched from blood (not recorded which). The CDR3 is CASSHGSGSGGEQYF. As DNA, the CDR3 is TGTGCCAGCAGCCACGGTTCTGGTTCCGGAGGCGAGCAGTACTTC.